The clone carrying this TCR beta chain showed up many times. The germline gives CDR1 SGHAT, CDR2 FQNNGV. The V gene lost 1 base and the J gene lost 2 bases, with 10 bases spanning the gap. The CDR3 totals 15 residues. Time point denoted: sample taken at primary tumor resection. No cell sorting; template was whole RNA from tumor, lung tissue or PBMC. A distinct unique molecular identifier was carried by each TCR cDNA molecule. MiXCR was run by TCRdb on the 5' RACE reads, yielding one entry per CDR3 protein. Counted here are 40,000 to 50,000 distinct CDR3 sequences, roughly an eighth occurring once; the ten biggest clones make up 50% to 60%. The record originates from a study of spatial heterogeneity in lung cancer.

This TCR derives from a male donor with early-stage non-small cell lung cancer. The sequences come from PBMCs, collected at surgery. V is TRBV11-2 and J is TRBJ2-3, with D possibly TRBD2 on 5 matching bases. CDR3 sequence: CASSLVSGYTDTQYF. In DNA, the CDR3 is TGTGCCAGCAGCTTAGTTTCGGGGTACACAGATACGCAGTATTTT.